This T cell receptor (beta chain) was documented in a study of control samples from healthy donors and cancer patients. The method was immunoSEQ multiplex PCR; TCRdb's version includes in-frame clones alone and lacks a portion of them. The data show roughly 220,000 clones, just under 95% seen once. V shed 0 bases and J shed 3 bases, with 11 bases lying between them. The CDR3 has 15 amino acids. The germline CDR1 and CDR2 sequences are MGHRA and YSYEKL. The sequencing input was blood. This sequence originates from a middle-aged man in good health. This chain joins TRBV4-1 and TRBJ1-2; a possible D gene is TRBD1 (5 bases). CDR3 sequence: CASSQESGTYYGYTF. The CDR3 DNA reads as TGCGCCAGCAGCCAAGAGTCAGGGACTTACTATGGCTACACCTTC.